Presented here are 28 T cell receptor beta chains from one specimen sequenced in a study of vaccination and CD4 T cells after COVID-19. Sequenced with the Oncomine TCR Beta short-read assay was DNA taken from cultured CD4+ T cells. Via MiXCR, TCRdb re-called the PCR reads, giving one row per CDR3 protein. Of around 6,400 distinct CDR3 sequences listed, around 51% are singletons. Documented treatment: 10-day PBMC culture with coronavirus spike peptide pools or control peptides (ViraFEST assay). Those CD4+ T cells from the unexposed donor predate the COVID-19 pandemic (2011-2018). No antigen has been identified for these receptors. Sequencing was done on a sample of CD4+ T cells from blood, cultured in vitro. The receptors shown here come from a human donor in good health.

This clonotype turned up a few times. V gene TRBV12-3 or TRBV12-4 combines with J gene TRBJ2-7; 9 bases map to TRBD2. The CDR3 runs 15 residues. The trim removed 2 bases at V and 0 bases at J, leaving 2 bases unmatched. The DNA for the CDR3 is TGTGCCAGCAGTTTAAGTAGCGGGAGCTCCTACGAGCAGTACTTC. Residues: CASSLSSGSSYEQYF.

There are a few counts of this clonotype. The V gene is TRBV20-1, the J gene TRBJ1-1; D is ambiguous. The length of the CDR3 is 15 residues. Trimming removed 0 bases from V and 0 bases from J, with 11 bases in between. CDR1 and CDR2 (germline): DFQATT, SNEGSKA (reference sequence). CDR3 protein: CSARDGSWMNTEAFF. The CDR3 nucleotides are TGCAGTGCTAGAGATGGCAGCTGGATGAACACTGAAGCTTTCTTT.

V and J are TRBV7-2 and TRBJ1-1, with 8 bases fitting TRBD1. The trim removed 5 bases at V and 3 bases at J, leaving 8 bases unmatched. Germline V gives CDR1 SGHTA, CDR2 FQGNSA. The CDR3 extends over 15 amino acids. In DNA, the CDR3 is TGTGCCAGCAGCAAGACAGGGGTTGGGGACACTGAAGCTTTCTTT. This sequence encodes CASSKTGVGDTEAFF.

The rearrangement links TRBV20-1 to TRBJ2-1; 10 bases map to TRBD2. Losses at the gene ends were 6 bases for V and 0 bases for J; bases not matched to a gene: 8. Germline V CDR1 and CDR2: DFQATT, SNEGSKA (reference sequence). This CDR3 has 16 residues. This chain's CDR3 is CSASPLAGDSYNEQFF. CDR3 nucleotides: TGCAGTGCCTCGCCCCTAGCGGGGGACTCCTACAATGAGCAGTTCTTC.

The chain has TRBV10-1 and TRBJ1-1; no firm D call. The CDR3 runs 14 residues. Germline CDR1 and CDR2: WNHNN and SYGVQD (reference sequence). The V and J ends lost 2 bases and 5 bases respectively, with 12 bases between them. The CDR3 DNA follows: TGCGCCAGCAGTGAGGCCAGGAGGGAAACTGAAGCTTTCTTT. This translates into CASSEARRETEAFF.

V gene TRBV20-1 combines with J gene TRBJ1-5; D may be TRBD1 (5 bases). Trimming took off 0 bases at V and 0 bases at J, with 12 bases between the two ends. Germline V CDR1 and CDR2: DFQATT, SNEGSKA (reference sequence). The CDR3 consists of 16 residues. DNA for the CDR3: TGCAGTGCTAGAGATTCGGCAGGGACTAGCAATCAGCCCCAGCATTTT. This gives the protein CSARDSAGTSNQPQHF.

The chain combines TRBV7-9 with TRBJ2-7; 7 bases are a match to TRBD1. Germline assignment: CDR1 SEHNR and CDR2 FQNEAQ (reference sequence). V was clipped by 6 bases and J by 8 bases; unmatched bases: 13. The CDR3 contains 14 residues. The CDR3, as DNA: TGTGCCAGCAGACGGGACAGCCTGAGGTTCCAGCAGTACTTC. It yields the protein CASRRDSLRFQQYF.

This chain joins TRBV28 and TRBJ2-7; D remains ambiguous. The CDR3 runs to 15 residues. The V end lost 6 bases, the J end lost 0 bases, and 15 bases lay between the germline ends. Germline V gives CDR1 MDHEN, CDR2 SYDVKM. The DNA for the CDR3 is TGTGCCAGCAGCTCGAGGCGGACGGTCTCCTACGAGCAGTACTTC. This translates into CASSSRRTVSYEQYF.

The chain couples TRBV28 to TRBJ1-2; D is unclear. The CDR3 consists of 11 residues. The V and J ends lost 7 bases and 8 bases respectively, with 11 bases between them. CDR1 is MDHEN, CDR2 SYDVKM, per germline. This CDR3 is CASNSGSGYTF. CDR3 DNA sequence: TGTGCCAGCAACAGCGGTAGCGGCTACACCTTC.

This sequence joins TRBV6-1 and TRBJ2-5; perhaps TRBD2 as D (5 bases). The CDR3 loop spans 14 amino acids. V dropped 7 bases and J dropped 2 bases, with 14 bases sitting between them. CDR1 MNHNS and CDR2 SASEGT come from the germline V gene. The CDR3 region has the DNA TGTGCCAGCACCCAGCTTGGCGGGCAAGAGACCCAGTACTTC. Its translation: CASTQLGGQETQYF.

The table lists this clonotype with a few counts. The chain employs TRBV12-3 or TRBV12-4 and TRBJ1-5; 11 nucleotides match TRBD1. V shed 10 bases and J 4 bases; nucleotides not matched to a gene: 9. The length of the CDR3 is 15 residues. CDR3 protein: CAIAQGQGANQPQHF. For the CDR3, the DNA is TGTGCCATAGCCCAAGGACAGGGGGCGAATCAGCCCCAGCATTTT.

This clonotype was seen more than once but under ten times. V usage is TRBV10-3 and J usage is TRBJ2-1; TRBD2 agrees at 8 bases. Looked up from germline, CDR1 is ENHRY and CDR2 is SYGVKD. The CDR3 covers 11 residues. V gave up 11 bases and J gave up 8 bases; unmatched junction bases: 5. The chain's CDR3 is CASGGFDEQFF. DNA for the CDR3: TGTGCCTCGGGAGGGTTCGATGAGCAGTTCTTC.

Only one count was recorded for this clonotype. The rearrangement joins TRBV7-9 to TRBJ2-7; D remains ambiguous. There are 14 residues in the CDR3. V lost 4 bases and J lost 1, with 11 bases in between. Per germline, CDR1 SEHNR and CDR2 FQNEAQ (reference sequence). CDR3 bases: TGTGCCAGCAGCTCGCCGCCTCTGTCCTACGAGCAGTACTTC. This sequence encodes CASSSPPLSYEQYF.

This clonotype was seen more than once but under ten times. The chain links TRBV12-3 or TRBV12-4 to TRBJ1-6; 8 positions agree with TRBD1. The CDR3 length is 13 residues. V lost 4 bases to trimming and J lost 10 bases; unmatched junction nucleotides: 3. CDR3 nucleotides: TGTGCCAGCAGTTCAGGGGGCTACTCACCCCTCCACTTT. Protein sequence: CASSSGGYSPLHF.

CDR3 residues: CASSLDDRMIAFF. The CDR3 nucleotides are TGTGCCAGCAGCTTGGACGACAGAATGATAGCTTTCTTT. This chain links TRBV5-8 with TRBJ1-1; D is possibly TRBD1 (5 bases). Trimming stripped 0 bases from V and 10 bases from J, with 13 bases between. CDR1 is SGHTS, CDR2 YDEGEE, per germline. The CDR3 extends over 13 amino acids.

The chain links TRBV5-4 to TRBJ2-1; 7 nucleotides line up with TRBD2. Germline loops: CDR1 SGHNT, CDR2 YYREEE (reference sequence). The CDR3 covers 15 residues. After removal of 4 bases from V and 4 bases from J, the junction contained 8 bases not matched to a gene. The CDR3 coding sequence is TGTGCCAGCAGCCAAAGCGGGAACATGTACAATGAGCAGTTCTTC. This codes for CASSQSGNMYNEQFF.

CDR3: CASRGGLGNTIYF. The CDR3 nucleotides read TGTGCCAGCAGGGGGGGTCTTGGAAACACCATATATTTT. V gene TRBV28 combines with J gene TRBJ1-3, with a possible D match to TRBD1 (5 bases). The CDR3 has 13 amino acids. V was cut by 6 bases and J by 3 bases, with 9 bases left in between. The germline CDR1 and CDR2 sequences are MDHEN and SYDVKM. The full variable domain, its missing parts supplied by reference TRBV28 and TRBJ1-3, is DVKVTQSSRYLVKRTGEKVFLECVQDMDHENMFWYRQDPGLGLRLIYFSYDVKMKEKGDIPEGYSVSREKKERFSLILESASTNQTSMYLCASRGGLGNTIYFGEGSWLTVV.

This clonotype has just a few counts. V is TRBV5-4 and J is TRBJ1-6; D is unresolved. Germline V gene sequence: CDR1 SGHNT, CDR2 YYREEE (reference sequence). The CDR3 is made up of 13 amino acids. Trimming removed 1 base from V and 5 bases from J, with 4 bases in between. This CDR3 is CASSLKNNSPLHF. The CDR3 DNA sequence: TGTGCCAGCAGCTTGAAGAATAATTCACCCCTCCACTTT. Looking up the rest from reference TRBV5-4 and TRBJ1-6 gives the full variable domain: ETGVTQSPTHLIKTRGQQVTLRCSSQSGHNTVSWYQQALGQGPQFIFQYYREEENGRGNFPPRFSGLQFPNYSSELNVNALELDDSALYLCASSLKNNSPLHFGNGTRLTVT.

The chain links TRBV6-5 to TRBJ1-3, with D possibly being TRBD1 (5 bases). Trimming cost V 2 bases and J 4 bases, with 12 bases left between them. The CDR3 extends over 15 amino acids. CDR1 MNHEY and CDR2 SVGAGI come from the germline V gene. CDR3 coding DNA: TGTGCCAGCAGTTACCTTCTTAGGGGAGGAAACACCATATATTTT. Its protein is CASSYLLRGGNTIYF.

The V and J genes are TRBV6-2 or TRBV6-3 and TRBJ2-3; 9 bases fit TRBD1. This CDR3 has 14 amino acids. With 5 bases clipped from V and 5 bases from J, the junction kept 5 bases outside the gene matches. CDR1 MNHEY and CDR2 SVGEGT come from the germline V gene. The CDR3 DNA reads TGTGCCAGCAGTAGGCGGACAGGGGAAGATACGCAGTATTTT. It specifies CASSRRTGEDTQYF.

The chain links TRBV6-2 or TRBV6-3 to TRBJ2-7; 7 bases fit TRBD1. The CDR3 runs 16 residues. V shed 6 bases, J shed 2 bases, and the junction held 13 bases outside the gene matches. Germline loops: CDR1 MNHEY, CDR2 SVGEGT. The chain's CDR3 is CASRYKQGRGPYEQYF. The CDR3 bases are TGTGCCAGCAGGTATAAACAGGGAAGGGGGCCCTACGAGCAGTACTTC.

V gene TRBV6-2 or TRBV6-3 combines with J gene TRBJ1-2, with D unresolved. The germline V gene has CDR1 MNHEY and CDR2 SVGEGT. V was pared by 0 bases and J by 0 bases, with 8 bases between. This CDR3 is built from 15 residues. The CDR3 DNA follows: TGTGCCAGCAGTTACTCTGCAGCAGCTAACTATGGCTACACCTTC. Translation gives CASSYSAAANYGYTF.

CDR3: CASKGRDYEQYF. The CDR3 DNA reads as TGTGCCAGCAAAGGCAGAGACTACGAGCAGTACTTC. The genes are TRBV11-2 and TRBJ2-7; no firm D call. V was pared by 7 bases and J by 3 bases, with 10 bases between. Germline V gene lookup returns CDR1 SGHAT and CDR2 FQNNGV. The CDR3 loop spans 12 amino acids.

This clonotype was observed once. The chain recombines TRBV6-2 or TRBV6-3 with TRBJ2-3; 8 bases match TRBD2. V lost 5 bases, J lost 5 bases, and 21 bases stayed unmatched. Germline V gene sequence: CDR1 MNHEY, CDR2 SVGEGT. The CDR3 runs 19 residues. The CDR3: CASSPLPPGYRGGGDTQYF. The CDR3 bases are TGTGCCAGCAGTCCTCTCCCTCCAGGGTATCGGGGGGGTGGAGATACGCAGTATTTT.

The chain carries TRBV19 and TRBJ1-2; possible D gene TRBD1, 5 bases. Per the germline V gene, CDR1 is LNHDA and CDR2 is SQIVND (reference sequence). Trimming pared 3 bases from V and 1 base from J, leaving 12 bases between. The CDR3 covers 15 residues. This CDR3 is CASSIPQAFNYGYTF. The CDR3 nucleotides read TGTGCCAGTAGTATCCCACAGGCCTTTAACTATGGCTACACCTTC.

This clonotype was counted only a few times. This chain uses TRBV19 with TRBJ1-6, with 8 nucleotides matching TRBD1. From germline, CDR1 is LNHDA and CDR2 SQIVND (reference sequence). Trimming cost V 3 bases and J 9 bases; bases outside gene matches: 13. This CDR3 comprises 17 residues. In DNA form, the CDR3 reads TGTGCCAGTAGTATGATGGGGCAGGGGGCTGAGCGTTCACCCCTCCACTTT. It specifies CASSMMGQGAERSPLHF. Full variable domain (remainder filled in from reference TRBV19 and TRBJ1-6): DGGITQSPKYLFRKEGQNVTLSCEQNLNHDAMYWYRQDPGQGLRLIYYSQIVNDFQKGDIAEGYSVSREKKESFPLTVTSAQKNPTAFYLCASSMMGQGAERSPLHFGNGTRLTVT.

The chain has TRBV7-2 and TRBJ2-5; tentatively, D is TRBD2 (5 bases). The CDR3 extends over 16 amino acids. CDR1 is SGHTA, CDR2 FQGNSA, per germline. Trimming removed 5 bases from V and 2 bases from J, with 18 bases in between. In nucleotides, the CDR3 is TGTGCCAGCAGCCCCCTCAATTTACCGGGGCAAGAGACCCAGTACTTC. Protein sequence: CASSPLNLPGQETQYF.

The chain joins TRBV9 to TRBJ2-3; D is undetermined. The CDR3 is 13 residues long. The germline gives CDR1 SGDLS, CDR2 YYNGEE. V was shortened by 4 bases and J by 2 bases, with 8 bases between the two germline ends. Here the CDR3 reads CASSLEDTDTQYF. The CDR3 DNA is TGTGCCAGCAGCCTCGAGGACACAGATACGCAGTATTTT.